A selection of T cell receptor beta chains follows, all from one sample in a study of blood T cell repertoires in COVID-19. Here immunoSEQ multiplex PCR was the method, and the copy in TCRdb shows in-frame clones only, minus some. In the table there are 250,000 or so clones, more than 80% of which are singletons. Sequencing was done on a sample of PBMCs or T cells enriched from blood (not recorded which). The receptors were gathered from a man in his 60s who had recovered from COVID-19. CDR3s include the opening cysteine and the closing phenylalanine or tryptophan. D genes are given only for firm matches.

D: TRBD1
V: TRBV30
J: TRBJ1-3
DNA: TGTGGTGGGGGACAGAGCTCTGGAAACACCATATATTTT
CDR3: CGGGQSSGNTIYF

D: TRBD1
V: TRBV7-8
J: TRBJ1-5
DNA: TGTGCCAGCAGCCGAGGACAGGGGTTCCAGCCCCAGCATTTT
CDR3: CASSRGQGFQPQHF

D: TRBD2
V: TRBV10-3
J: TRBJ2-2
DNA: TGTGCCATCAGTGAGTCCCCCGGGACTAGCGGGACCGGGGAGCTGTTTTTT
CDR3: CAISESPGTSGTGELFF

D: TRBD1
V: TRBV29-1
J: TRBJ2-1
DNA: TGCAGCGTAACAGGGGCCCCCAACAATGAGCAGTTCTTC
CDR3: CSVTGAPNNEQFF

D: -
V: TRBV3-1/TRBV3-2
J: TRBJ2-5
DNA: TGTGCCAGCAGCCACCACGGCTCGGAGGGGACCCAGTACTTC
CDR3: CASSHHGSEGTQYF

D: -
V: TRBV18
J: TRBJ2-2
DNA: TGTGCCAGCTCAGAGGCCGGGGAGCTGTTTTTT
CDR3: CASSEAGELFF

D: -
V: TRBV6-5
J: TRBJ2-3
DNA: TGTGCCAGCAGACGCGGGGCTCTTACAGATACGCAGTATTTT
CDR3: CASRRGALTDTQYF

D: TRBD1
V: TRBV16
J: TRBJ1-6
DNA: TGTGCCAGCAGCCGCCTGACAGGGGACAATTCACCCCTCCACTTT
CDR3: CASSRLTGDNSPLHF

D: -
V: TRBV7-2
J: TRBJ2-7
DNA: TGTGCCAGCAGCTTGCGGGGCCACACCTACGAGCAGTACTTC
CDR3: CASSLRGHTYEQYF

D: -
V: TRBV5-1
J: TRBJ1-6
DNA: TGCGCCAGCAGCTTGGACAGTAATTCACCCCTCCACTTT
CDR3: CASSLDSNSPLHF

D: -
V: TRBV11-2
J: TRBJ1-2
DNA: TGTGCCAGCAGCTTAGTCAACGCGTATGGCTACACCTTC
CDR3: CASSLVNAYGYTF

D: TRBD1
V: TRBV7-9
J: TRBJ2-7
DNA: TGTGCCAGCAGCAACAGGGGAAGCTACGAGCAGTACTTC
CDR3: CASSNRGSYEQYF

D: TRBD2
V: TRBV7-3
J: TRBJ2-1
DNA: TGTGCCAGCAGCTTCGGACTAGCGGGTCGAAATGAGCAGTTCTTC
CDR3: CASSFGLAGRNEQFF